This passage covers 24 T cell receptor beta chains from one sample sequenced in a study of OX40 agonist ivuxolimab in advanced cancers. Sequencing was performed with immunoSEQ multiplex PCR; in TCRdb, only in-frame clones are kept and a portion is missing. The table records some 70,000 clones, roughly 90% of them present only once. The sequenced sample was CD4+ or CD8+ T cells sorted from blood, obtained in a trial of the OX40 agonist ivuxolimab. The origin of the receptors is an adult with an advanced solid tumor such as melanoma, head and neck, liver or kidney cancer.

The rearrangement joins TRBV28 to TRBJ1-2; 9 bases are shared with TRBD1. This CDR3 is 15 amino acids long. The germline gives CDR1 MDHEN, CDR2 SYDVKM. J was trimmed by 8 bases and V by 3 bases; bases with no gene match: 10. The CDR3 is CASSFTPGQGFGYTF. CDR3 nucleotides: TGTGCCAGCAGTTTTACGCCGGGACAGGGCTTCGGCTACACCTTC.

This sequence joins TRBV5-8 and TRBJ2-1, with 7 bases fitting TRBD1. V was pared by 3 bases and J by 12 bases, with 9 bases of the junction left unmatched. Per germline, CDR1 SGHTS and CDR2 YDEGEE. The CDR3 loop spans 13 amino acids. The CDR3 sequence: CASSSRQGWGQFF. As DNA, the CDR3 is TGTGCCAGCAGCTCTCGACAGGGTTGGGGGCAGTTCTTC.

The J gene is TRBJ1-2, the V gene TRBV12-5; 8 nucleotides align to TRBD1. Per germline, CDR1 LGHNT and CDR2 FRNRAP. This CDR3 is 14 amino acids long. Trimming removed 5 bases from V and 9 bases from J; junction bases left unmatched: 11. The CDR3 sequence: CASGPSGQGASYTF. The CDR3 coding sequence is TGTGCTAGTGGTCCCTCCGGACAGGGTGCGAGCTACACCTTC.

The V gene is TRBV5-1, the J gene TRBJ2-7; D uncertain. V lost 5 bases, J lost 0 bases, and 12 bases lay in between. This CDR3 contains 14 residues. Per germline, CDR1 SGHRS and CDR2 YFSETQ. CDR3 nucleotide sequence: TGCGCCAGCAGGGCTGACCCGAGCTCCTACGAGCAGTACTTC. Translating gives CASRADPSSYEQYF.

This chain joins TRBV6-5 and TRBJ1-5; 7 nucleotides align to TRBD1. The CDR3 runs to 13 residues. V was pared by 8 bases and J by 6 bases, with 7 bases of the junction left unmatched. Germline loops: CDR1 MNHEY, CDR2 SVGAGI. The CDR3 sequence: CASAVTGRQPQHF. CDR3 sequence (DNA): TGTGCCAGCGCCGTGACAGGGCGTCAGCCCCAGCATTTT.

The gene calls are TRBV14 and TRBJ2-5, with 9 bases lining up with TRBD2. V was clipped by 4 bases and J by 5 bases; unmatched bases: 8. The CDR3 is 15 residues long. The germline CDR1 and CDR2 sequences are SGHDN and FVKESK. The CDR3 DNA follows: TGTGCCAGCAGCCGGGGTAGCGGGAGTGGTGAGACCCAGTACTTC. This codes for CASSRGSGSGETQYF.

This clone was detected once. The gene calls are TRBV6-1 and TRBJ1-1, with a tentative D call TRBD1 (6 bases). Germline V gene data show CDR1 as MNHNS and CDR2 as SASEGT. The CDR3 loop spans 14 amino acids. Trimming took off 6 bases at V and 0 bases at J, with 11 bases between the two ends. CDR3 region: CASSFRDMNTEAFF. The CDR3 nucleotides are TGTGCCAGCAGCTTCCGGGACATGAACACTGAAGCTTTCTTT.

V and J are TRBV7-6 and TRBJ2-1; D possibly corresponds to TRBD2 (5 bases). Germline V CDR1 and CDR2: SGHVS, FNYEAQ. Trimming removed 1 base from V and 9 bases from J, with 13 bases in between. The CDR3 totals 14 residues. The CDR3 nucleotides read TGTGCCAGCAGCTTAGGGCGGGCCAAGGGTGAGCAGTTCTTC. Translation: CASSLGRAKGEQFF.

The J gene is TRBJ2-1, the V gene TRBV4-1, with 10 bases fitting TRBD1. Germline V gives CDR1 MGHRA, CDR2 YSYEKL. The length of the CDR3 is 17 residues. V was pared by 4 bases and J by 4 bases, with 10 bases of the junction left unmatched. CDR3 sequence (DNA): TGCGCCAGCAGCCCCCATCCGGACAGGGGGTCGTACAATGAGCAGTTCTTC. This translates into CASSPHPDRGSYNEQFF.

The chain couples TRBV4-3 to TRBJ2-4, with 7 bases lining up with TRBD1. This CDR3 has 16 residues. Trimming at V came to 2 bases and at J to 2 bases, leaving 6 bases not matched to a gene. Looked up from germline, CDR1 is LGHNA and CDR2 is YSLEER. The CDR3 bases are TGCGCCAGCAGCCAACACCGACAGGGCTCCAAAAACATTCAGTACTTC. This codes for CASSQHRQGSKNIQYF.

This clone was counted once. The J gene is TRBJ2-2, the V gene TRBV30; a weak D match, TRBD2 (7 bases). The germline V gene has CDR1 GTSNPN and CDR2 SVGIG (reference sequence). V was trimmed by 0 bases and J by 6 bases, leaving 17 bases between them. This CDR3 spans 16 amino acids. In DNA, the CDR3 is TGTGCCTGGAGTGTATCGGGGGGCCCTCCCGCCGGGGAGCTGTTTTTT. This codes for CAWSVSGGPPAGELFF.

A word on this clone: In the same sample, other DNA sequences code for this CDR3. The J gene is TRBJ2-1, the V gene TRBV19, with TRBD2 matching 12 bases. This CDR3 has 15 amino acids. Per the germline V gene, CDR1 is LNHDA and CDR2 is SQIVND (reference sequence). V shed 4 bases, J shed 4 bases, and the junction held 2 bases outside the gene matches. The CDR3 loop reads CASSTLAGGYNEQFF. The CDR3 DNA sequence: TGTGCCAGTAGTACGCTAGCGGGGGGGTACAATGAGCAGTTCTTC.

This chain uses TRBV7-8 with TRBJ2-1; no firm D call. CDR1 is SGHVS and CDR2 is FQNEAQ in the germline V gene. Trimming stripped 2 bases from V and 2 bases from J, with 16 bases between. The CDR3 totals 17 residues. CDR3: CASSLRILVQAYNEQFF. The CDR3 DNA reads as TGTGCCAGCAGCTTACGGATCTTGGTCCAAGCCTACAATGAGCAGTTCTTC.

V usage is TRBV27 and J usage is TRBJ2-3, with D perhaps TRBD1 or TRBD2 (5 bases each). The germline gives CDR1 MNHEY, CDR2 SMNVEV (reference sequence). The CDR3 length is 17 residues. Trimming took off 1 base at V and 6 bases at J, with 20 bases between the two ends. Here the CDR3 reads CASSLLSGTNFLDTQYF. CDR3 nucleotides: TGTGCCAGCAGTTTATTATCCGGGACCAACTTTTTGGATACGCAGTATTTT.

This chain uses TRBV9 with TRBJ2-1, with TRBD2 identical over 13 bases. CDR1 is SGDLS and CDR2 is YYNGEE in the germline V gene. Trimming took 3 bases from V and 9 from J; bases not matched to a gene: 3. CDR3 length equals 14 residues. The CDR3 coding sequence is TGTGCCAGCAGCGCGGGACTAGCGGGACGTGAGCAGTTCTTC. This sequence encodes CASSAGLAGREQFF.

This rearrangement joins TRBV4-1 to TRBJ1-4, with TRBD1 matching 8 bases. Germline assignment: CDR1 MGHRA and CDR2 YSYEKL. V shed 1 base and J 8 bases; nucleotides not matched to a gene: 9. This CDR3 contains 16 residues. CDR3: CASSQGQDREREKLFF. DNA of the CDR3: TGCGCCAGCAGCCAAGGTCAGGACAGGGAAAGGGAAAAACTGTTTTTT.

This clone came up once. The chain is built from TRBV11-2 and TRBJ2-5; TRBD2 matches 11 bases. After removal of 5 bases from V and 4 bases from J, the junction contained 3 bases not matched to a gene. The CDR3 consists of 14 residues. CDR1 SGHAT and CDR2 FQNNGV come from the germline V gene. CDR3 loop: CASSRLAGIETQYF. CDR3 bases: TGTGCCAGCAGCCGACTAGCGGGAATAGAGACCCAGTACTTC.

The chain combines TRBV10-3 with TRBJ2-5; D tentatively reads TRBD1 or TRBD2 (5 bases each). CDR3 length: 14 residues. CDR1 is ENHRY and CDR2 is SYGVKD in the germline V gene. Trimming removed 4 bases at V and 2 bases at J, with 11 bases between. Here the CDR3 DNA reads TGTGCCATCAGTGCCGGGACGCCGCAAGAGACCCAGTACTTC. As protein: CAISAGTPQETQYF.

A single count supports this clone. The CDR3 region is CATRDGGPSNQPQHF. The CDR3 DNA follows: TGTGCCACCAGGGACGGGGGCCCGAGCAATCAGCCCCAGCATTTT. The J gene is TRBJ1-5, the V gene TRBV15; possibly TRBD1 for D (6 bases). V dropped 6 bases and J dropped 1 base, with 13 bases sitting between them. CDR1 is LNHNV and CDR2 is YYDKDF in the germline V gene (reference sequence). This CDR3 contains 15 residues.

The rearrangement links TRBV7-6 to TRBJ2-7; 7 bases agree with TRBD1. The V and J ends lost 7 bases and 4 bases, in that order; junction bases with no gene match: 10. CDR1 is SGHVS, CDR2 FNYEAQ, per germline. The length of the CDR3 is 14 residues. CDR3 in DNA: TGTGCCAGCATGTACGGGACAGAGAGTTACGAGCAGTACTTC. This gives the protein CASMYGTESYEQYF.

This chain links TRBV5-1 with TRBJ2-3; TRBD1 matches at 12 bases. Germline CDR1 and CDR2: SGHRS and YFSETQ. V lost 4 bases and J lost 1; bases outside the gene matches: 4. This CDR3 region has 16 residues. CDR3 DNA sequence: TGCGCCAGCAGCGGGGACAGGGGGCAAGGCACAGATACGCAGTATTTT. Amino acid sequence: CASSGDRGQGTDTQYF.

This rearrangement joins TRBV4-1 to TRBJ2-1, with TRBD2 matching 8 bases. There are 14 residues in the CDR3. V trimming: 7 bases; J trimming: 10 bases; junction bases outside the gene matches: 12. Germline V CDR1 and CDR2: MGHRA, YSYEKL. The CDR3 region has the DNA TGCGCCAGCAAGTCCCGTCGGGAGGGTAACGAGCAGTTCTTC. This codes for CASKSRREGNEQFF.

Concerning this clone itself: The junction departs from germline at one end; a sequencing error may be responsible. The genes are TRBV14 and TRBJ1-2; TRBD1 is a possible D gene (5 bases). CDR1 is SGHDN, CDR2 FVKESK, per germline. The CDR3 runs to 11 residues. The CDR3 is CASSPGGWLSF. CDR3 nucleotides: TGTGCCAGCAGCCCCGGGGGATGGCTTTCCTTC.

V gene TRBV29-1 combines with J gene TRBJ2-1; a weak D match, TRBD2 (6 bases). Germline CDR1 is SQVTM and CDR2 is ANQGSEA. The CDR3 length is 13 residues. With 6 bases removed from V and 0 bases from J, the gap between germline ends came to 9 bases. The CDR3 here is CSVMTSSYNEQFF. In DNA, the CDR3 is TGCAGCGTGATGACTAGCTCCTACAATGAGCAGTTCTTC.